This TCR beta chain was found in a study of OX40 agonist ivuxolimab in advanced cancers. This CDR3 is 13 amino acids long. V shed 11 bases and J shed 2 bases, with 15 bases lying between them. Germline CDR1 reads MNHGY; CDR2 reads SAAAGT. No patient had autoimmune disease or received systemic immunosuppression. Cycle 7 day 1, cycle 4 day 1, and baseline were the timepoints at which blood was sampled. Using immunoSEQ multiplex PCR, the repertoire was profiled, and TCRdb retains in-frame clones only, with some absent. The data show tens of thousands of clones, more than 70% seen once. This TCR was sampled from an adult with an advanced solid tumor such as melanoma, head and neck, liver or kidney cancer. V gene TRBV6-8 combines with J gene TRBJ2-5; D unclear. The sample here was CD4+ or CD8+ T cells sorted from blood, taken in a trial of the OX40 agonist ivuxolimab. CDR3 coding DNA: TGTGCCTATCAAATCAAAGTTCAAGAGACCCAGTACTTC. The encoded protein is CAYQIKVQETQYF.